This TCR beta chain is from a study of T cell responses to AZD1222 COVID-19 vaccine. J was trimmed by 5 bases and V by 4 bases; bases with no gene match: 5. This CDR3 contains 14 residues. CDR1 and CDR2 (germline): SGHRS, YFSETQ. Some clones are missing from TCRdb's copy, which holds only in-frame ones; the method was immunoSEQ multiplex PCR. The data hold about 94,000 clones, with 85% observed a single time. Notes on the study in general: Baseline seropositivity characterized only a handful of AZD1222 recipients. Per reports, nearly half of all spike-specific TCRs target regions that are unmutated in variants. Repertoire sampling was restricted to post-peak T cell response timepoints.

Both about-4-week and about-12-week second-dose recipients were combined. This clone was counted many times. Its target is unknown. This sequence joins TRBV5-1 and TRBJ2-2, with 7 bases lining up with TRBD1. Specimen: peripheral blood, collected 28 days after the second AZD1222 dose. This sequence originates from an adult who received the AZD1222 COVID-19 vaccine. CDR3 nucleotides: TGCGCCAGCAGCACCCAGACAGGGACCGGGGAGCTGTTTTTT. Translating gives CASSTQTGTGELFF.